Presented here are 5 T cell receptor beta chains from one specimen sequenced in a study of patients and donors after allogeneic stem cell transplantation. TCRdb itself ran the RT-PCR reads through MiXCR, one entry per CDR3 protein. The profile shows approximately 150,000 distinct CDR3 sequences, roughly 35% of them singletons. The material sequenced was blood, either unsorted or a sorted T cell fraction (not recorded which). The receptor source for this set is a human donor who was either an allogeneic HSCT recipient or a stem cell or donor lymphocyte infusion donor (not recorded which). It is not recorded whose cells these are; they may come from a transplant donor.

In its sample, this clonotype was seen a few times. The genes are TRBV12-3 or TRBV12-4 and TRBJ1-4; no reliable D call. V gave up 3 bases and J gave up 8 bases, with 13 bases separating them. The CDR3 sequence is 14 residues long. The DNA for the CDR3 is TGTGCCAGCAGTTTTGGAGGGAAGGAGGAAAAACTGTTTTTT. Its protein product is CASSFGGKEEKLFF.

The chain combines TRBV2 with TRBJ1-1, with TRBD1 matching over 7 bases. Trimming at V came to 8 bases and at J to 6 bases, leaving 9 bases not matched to a gene. Germline V gene sequence: CDR1 SNHLY, CDR2 FYNNEI. The CDR3 is 13 residues long. The DNA of the CDR3 is TGTGCCAGCTGGGTTGCAGGGGGGGCTGAAGCTTTCTTT. It yields the protein CASWVAGGAEAFF.

The genes are TRBV27 and TRBJ1-2, with a tentative D call TRBD1 (5 bases). The CDR3 sequence is 14 residues long. V lost 4 bases and J 4 bases, leaving 13 bases between the germline ends. Germline V gene sequence: CDR1 MNHEY, CDR2 SMNVEV (reference sequence). The CDR3 sequence: CASSSQGSLYGYTF. The CDR3 DNA is TGTGCCAGCAGTTCGCAGGGTTCTCTCTATGGCTACACCTTC.

This clonotype was seen once. Relative to the germline gene, one junction end is altered; a read error may explain this. The chain uses TRBV7-3 and TRBJ1-3, with a tentative D call TRBD1 (5 bases). The CDR3 totals 16 residues. Germline V gene sequence: CDR1 SGHTA, CDR2 FQGTGA. CDR3 amino acids: CASSLGGRNSENTIYF. The CDR3 DNA follows: TGTGCCAGCAGCTTAGGGGGACGGAACTCTGAAAACACCATATATTTT.

This clonotype was seen a single time. The chain uses TRBV28 and TRBJ1-2; D is possibly TRBD1 (6 bases). V was shortened by 5 bases and J by 5 bases, with 12 bases between the two germline ends. This CDR3 has 13 residues. Looked up from germline, CDR1 is MDHEN and CDR2 is SYDVKM. CDR3 sequence reads: CASSIGQLYGYTF. The CDR3 DNA reads as TGTGCCAGCAGTATCGGACAGCTGTATGGCTACACCTTC.